This TCR beta chain was sequenced during a study of CD4 and CD8 cells across lung adenocarcinoma regions. This CDR3 has 19 amino acids. Germline V gene data show CDR1 as MRHNA and CDR2 as SNTAGT. As to this clonotype: Relative to the germline gene, one junction end is altered; a read error may explain this.

Localized lung adenocarcinoma, a non-small cell lung cancer, affected the donors. Each CDR3 protein gets one entry after TCRdb re-called the PCR reads with MiXCR. The sample lists roughly 10,000 distinct CDR3 sequences, about 53% occurring once. The receptor was isolated from a male donor with lung adenocarcinoma. The CD4 and CD8 labels of this study may be unreliable. The sequenced sample consisted of CD4+ T cells from the center of a lung tumor. This chain uses TRBV6-4 with TRBJ2-3; TRBD2 aligns across 10 bases. The CDR3 sequence is CARGFTAASGGSGQDTQYF. CDR3 coding DNA: TGTGCCAGGGGTTTTACGGCGGCTAGCGGGGGCTCGGGCCAAGATACCCAGTATTTC.